This passage covers 9 T cell receptor beta chains from one sample sequenced in a study of sequential checkpoint blockade in melanoma. Sequencing was performed with immunoSEQ multiplex PCR; in TCRdb, only in-frame clones are kept and a portion is missing. The sample yields about 21,000 clones, 27% seen once. Specified treatment: randomized to nivolumab then ipilimumab (arm A) or the reverse (arm B). Sample: tumor tissue (inferred from file names), taken from a patient given nivolumab and ipilimumab in sequence. These receptors were obtained from a human donor with melanoma.

At least ten counts were recorded for this clone. The CDR3 is CASRHIQGNEKLFF. The CDR3 bases are TGTGCCAGCAGACATATACAGGGCAATGAAAAACTGTTTTTT. V and J are TRBV11-3 and TRBJ1-4, with D tentatively TRBD1 (6 bases). Trimming pared 6 bases from V and 5 bases from J, leaving 13 bases between. CDR1 SGHNT and CDR2 YENEEA come from the germline V gene. This CDR3 spans 14 amino acids.

This clone was detected many times. The chain couples TRBV2 to TRBJ2-1; 7 bases are shared with TRBD2. This CDR3 spans 13 amino acids. Germline V gene sequence: CDR1 SNHLY, CDR2 FYNNEI. With V trimmed by 7 bases and J by 7 bases, 7 bases remained unmatched. The CDR3 is CASTGPSGNEQFF. The CDR3 nucleotides read TGTGCCAGCACTGGGCCTAGCGGTAATGAGCAGTTCTTC.

The genes are TRBV28 and TRBJ2-5; a possible D gene is TRBD1 (5 bases). The V end was cut by 2 bases, the J end by 5 bases, with 12 bases between. The CDR3 contains 14 residues. From germline, CDR1 is MDHEN and CDR2 SYDVKM. The chain's CDR3 is CASSLIQGSETQYF. Written as DNA, the CDR3 is TGTGCCAGCAGTTTAATTCAGGGCTCGGAGACCCAGTACTTC.

This clone was recorded a few times. The chain combines TRBV19 with TRBJ2-2; D possibly matches TRBD1 or TRBD2 (5 bases each). Deletions cut 3 bases from V and 5 bases from J, with 10 bases between. The CDR3 loop spans 14 amino acids. Germline assignment: CDR1 LNHDA and CDR2 SQIVND (reference sequence). The CDR3 loop reads CASSMGVLTGELFF. The CDR3 DNA reads as TGTGCCAGTAGTATGGGGGTGTTAACCGGGGAGCTGTTTTTT.

V usage is TRBV6-8 and J usage is TRBJ1-6; perhaps TRBD1 as D (6 bases). Germline loops: CDR1 MNHGY, CDR2 SAAAGT. CDR3 length equals 15 residues. V dropped 5 bases and J dropped 7 bases, with 15 bases sitting between them. The chain's CDR3 is CASSHPRGLNSPLHF. The DNA for the CDR3 is TGTGCCAGCAGTCATCCCCGGGGGCTCAATTCACCCCTCCACTTT.

This clone occurred a few times. The chain couples TRBV28 to TRBJ2-5; 7 bases are a match to TRBD2. Germline V gene lookup returns CDR1 MDHEN and CDR2 SYDVKM. Germline trimming cut 3 bases from V and 4 bases from J; bases unmatched to any gene: 17. This CDR3 contains 18 residues. The CDR3 DNA follows: TGTGCCAGCAGTTTTGGGGCGCCCATCGAAGCGGGGCGAGAGACCCAGTACTTC. Amino acids: CASSFGAPIEAGRETQYF.

A few counts support this clone. The chain carries TRBV6-8 and TRBJ1-1; D remains unclear. This CDR3 is built from 14 residues. The V gene's germline CDR1 is MNHGY and CDR2 SAAAGT. V lost 6 bases, J lost 0 bases, and 11 bases lay in between. DNA of the CDR3: TGTGCCAGCAGCCCATTTGGGTTGAACACTGAAGCTTTCTTT. Translating gives CASSPFGLNTEAFF.

The chain couples TRBV29-1 to TRBJ2-7, with D possibly called TRBD1 or TRBD2 (5 bases each). CDR1 SQVTM and CDR2 ANQGSEA come from the germline V gene. V was pared by 1 base and J by 1 base, with 11 bases between. The length of the CDR3 is 14 residues. The chain's CDR3 is CSVEGGTGSYEQYF. CDR3 bases: TGCAGCGTTGAAGGAGGGACGGGATCCTACGAGCAGTACTTC.

The chain couples TRBV6-8 to TRBJ1-3; D unclear. Trimming took off 5 bases at V and 9 bases at J, with 14 bases between the two ends. This CDR3 has 13 residues. Looked up from germline, CDR1 is MNHGY and CDR2 is SAAAGT. This CDR3 is CASSRRSGGTIYF. The DNA for the CDR3 is TGTGCCAGCAGTCGGCGCTCGGGTGGCACCATATATTTT.